This entry is about one TCR beta chain. The germline gene is not matched at one end of the junction; a read error may be the cause. The record originates from a study of blood T cell repertoires in COVID-19. Whole-study context: The United States, Italy and Spain supplied acute and convalescent COVID-19 samples.

The repertoire was sequenced with immunoSEQ multiplex PCR; TCRdb's copy has only in-frame clones and lacks some. The table lists hundreds of thousands of clones, 70% to 90% of them singletons. Looked up from germline, CDR1 is MGHRA and CDR2 is YSYEKL. The CDR3 has 17 amino acids. Input material: PBMCs or T cells enriched from blood (not recorded which). The TCR sequence derives from a woman between 18 and 30 years old with acute COVID-19. This chain connects TRBV4-1 to TRBJ1-4; 11 bases agree with TRBD1. The CDR3 DNA sequence: TGCGCCAGCACCCAAGGACTAACCGGGACAGGGGGGGAAAAACTGTTTTTT. Translation gives CASTQGLTGTGGEKLFF.